The following is a TCR beta chain sequence with its context. This clone was detected only once. Its antigen remains unidentified. No much larger clonotype is one base removed from it; base qualities were not supplied. This sample is part of a study of cytomegalovirus exposure and HLA in healthy donors (dated by TCRdb to 2017 to 2019). With respect to the entire study: An earlier analysis of roughly 500 of the donors reported 276 Gb of sequence data and roughly 120 million unique TCR beta sequences obtained from 150 million to 200 million T cells. Both class I and class II loci were covered by HLA typing, at four-digit resolution. Donor age, sex, ethnicity and CMV serostatus were compiled alongside the repertoire data. Of the roughly 390 genotyped donors, 81% were placed in the genetic ancestry cluster associated with self-reported Caucasian donors. A later analysis re-examined previously published TCR beta repertoires from hundreds of donors and added high-resolution HLA genotyping to investigate patterns of TCR occurrence. To predict cytomegalovirus infection status, the study combined high-throughput TCR immunosequencing, statistical association of individual TCRs with disease status, and machine learning. An earlier analysis of around 580 of the donors used high-throughput TCR beta sequencing to judge whether each TCR beta V gene segment behaved as functional or pseudogenic. Across about 380 genotyped donors of the cohort, an average of 235,054 unique TCR beta nucleotide sequences per donor were sequenced, and 15% to 20% of those sequences were non-productive. In the later analysis, no new phenotypic data were used to find candidate immune exposures; instead, reliance was placed on TCR beta sequences and their occurrence across donors. Because of strong linkage in the cohort, five DR-DQ haplotypes were treated as single units for association and clustering. About 330 gigabases of sequencing data and roughly 80 million unique TCR sequences made up an early release that covered 500 to 700 HLA-typed donors. A separate validation cohort of approximately 120 different subjects was used in addition to the approximately 700-subject first cohort. All discovery cohort repertoires had been generated using a single sequencing platform. The study aimed to test whether cataloging public T cell receptors could reveal signatures of past pathogen exposure. A later genetic analysis used genome-wide SNP genotypes for about 65% of the 666 donors, treating that subset as a discovery cohort. Using immunosequencing, the study profiled T cell repertoires from 550 to 750 subjects and related those repertoires to cytomegalovirus serostatus. The number of typed donors differed by locus: about 620-640 for A, B, C, DRB1 and DQB1; some 500 for DQA1; fewer than 610 for DPA1; and around 450 for DPB1. The paper as a whole reports these results and caveats: Specific HLA alleles were associated with over 15,000 TCR beta sequences at a false discovery rate of 0.05 in a later analysis. Sequencing depth was assumed to be roughly uniform across donors in the presence/absence analyses, though that assumption may not hold. A further reported finding was that TCR beta sequences accurately predicted the HLA-A and HLA-B alleles for most subjects in the first cohort. Most CMV-associated TCR beta chains appeared to be HLA-restricted in a later analysis, and the HLA associations seemed to be driven largely by CMV exposure. The authors suggested that the approach could potentially be extended to other disease states and immunological phenotypes. In a later genetic analysis, fewer N-insertions in productive TCRs were reported among donors in an Asian-associated ancestry cluster than the roughly 640-donor mean. Because counts were too low, roughly 17 rarely observed V segments, including chromosome 9 orphons, were left out of the earlier analysis of approximately 580 of the donors. A later analysis reported that several top co-occurrence clusters appeared linked to parvovirus B19, influenza, CMV and Epstein-Barr virus. Only TCR beta chains were sequenced in this cohort, and the absence of alpha or paired-chain data limited detectable features. Some IMGT-functional V segments, including TRBV6-2 and TRBV6-3, could not be told apart with the 87-base-pair reads, so those segments were excluded. Linkage disequilibrium might explain the correlated functional status among segregating V segments, but an unknown experimental factor could not be excluded. Strong co-occurrence of HLA alleles, especially DR and DQ, made assigning TCR associations to individual alleles difficult. A total of 150 to 200 TCR beta chains were listed by the study as associated with cytomegalovirus. A group of highly shared sequence variants was considered likely to be a technical artifact of the sequencing pipeline. V-gene and J-gene trimming of TCR beta chains was associated with a missense DCLRE1C variant in a later genetic analysis, and the association was replicated in an independent cohort. The only immune exposure information available for the cohort was CMV serostatus. The classifier was reported to diagnose cytomegalovirus status with high specificity and sensitivity in both the original cohort and the validation cohort. While some public TCRs were present in many individuals, most TCR sequences turned up only very rarely across donors. In vitro tests confirmed that a few of the cytomegalovirus-associated TCR beta chains recognize cytomegalovirus antigens. Because HLA typing was missing for some donors at each locus, association tests included only the typed subset. In a later analysis, TCR association rates were found to vary across HLA loci, with the most associated TCRs seen for DRB1 alleles and the fewest for HLA-C alleles. Compared with equally common non-associated chains, HLA-associated TCR beta chains in a later analysis were more clonally expanded and had lower generation probabilities. An earlier analysis of around 540 of the donors showed that most TCR beta V segments appeared in productive rearrangements either about 90% or about 30% of the time, which broadly matched IMGT annotations.

The CDR1 and CDR2 encoded by the germline V gene are MNHEY and SVGAGI. The cysteine opens and the phenylalanine closes a CDR3 of 14 amino acids. The only DNA kept is the CDR3, 42 bases in frame from the first base. V drops 3 bases and J drops 7 bases, leaving 10 bases in between. The cohort comprised hundreds of healthy bone marrow donors. Cohort members were all nominally healthy when sampled, although unrecorded immune exposures were likely present. The donor was CMV seronegative and belonged to the group of approximately 320 seronegative cohort members. A peripheral blood sample was collected from each donor, and TCR beta sequencing was performed on peripheral blood mononuclear cells. Genomic DNA extraction from the blood cell samples was performed with the Qiagen DNeasy Blood Extraction Kit. Receptors were amplified or captured by the immunoSEQ multiplex PCR assay. The multiplex PCR relied on a mix of 60 forward primers for TCR Vbeta segments and 13 reverse primers for TCR Jbeta segments. The CDR3 region of rearranged TCR beta genes was amplified from genomic DNA by a multiplex PCR assay. On the Illumina HiSeq System, the amplified TCR beta libraries were sequenced as 87-base-pair reads. In the paper's pipeline: A later analysis counted around 72 million unique TCR beta chains across the 700 or so repertoires, and 9 million to 14 million of these chains were shared by at least two donors. To remove PCR and sequencing errors, raw reads were error-corrected and collapsed into unique sequences using a nearest-neighbor algorithm that merged closely related sequences. CDR3 sequences were aligned to IMGT reference sequences to assign V, D and J gene segments. For a sequence to be retained, at least a six-nucleotide match to both a V gene segment and a J gene segment was required. Rearrangements were called productive when the CDR3 lacked stop codons and stayed in frame with V and J; all others were non-productive. CDR3 was defined according to IMGT convention as the region running from the second conserved V-encoded cysteine to the conserved J-encoded phenylalanine. The earlier analysis of approximately 500 of the donors excluded sequences that lacked an unambiguous match to a single V gene segment. In an earlier analysis of a few hundred of the donors, V segments were called functional above 56.7% productive rearrangements and were called segregating when the between-donor standard deviation exceeded 5%. A statistical classification framework was built for diagnosing cytomegalovirus status from the catalog of TCR beta chain sequences. In a later analysis, V and J genes were assigned by comparing TCR nucleotide sequences against IMGT/GENE-DB human TR gene sequences. The TCRdist pipeline was used in a later analysis to assign CDR3 sequences and most-parsimonious VDJ recombination scenarios. In a later analysis, each TCR beta chain was defined by its CDR3 amino acid sequence together with its V-gene family, and reads without a unique V-gene family were excluded. As a way to deal with suspected cross-contamination and a sequencing artifact, a later analysis dropped 640 or so nucleotide sequences that were highly shared and had low generation probability. In a later analysis, a clonal expansion index was calculated for each public chain from normalized within-repertoire ranks of inferred template counts. In a later analysis, generation probabilities were computed with a VDJ recombination model fitted to out-of-frame rearrangements, and the resulting probabilities were checked against IGoR. In a later analysis, hypergeometric tests were used to score TCR-TCR, TCR-HLA and TCR-CMV co-occurrence, with a repertoire-size bias correction applied to TCR pairs. False discovery rates were estimated in a later analysis by permuting HLA or CMV assignments 20 times. In a later analysis, co-occurring TCRs were grouped with DBSCAN, and TCRdist sequence similarity was added when clustering was performed within HLA-allele-positive subsets. For co-occurrence clustering, repertoires with fewer than 30,000 or more than 120,000 public chains were excluded, along with roughly 5 repertoires with anomalous nucleotide sharing. What TCRdb holds here is the immuneACCESS table cut down to in-frame rearrangements. Part of the clones is not present; checked against another copy, under half of the missing clones reflect an unresolved V gene, and the others are unexplained. The V and J calls and the clone size are those of that table, but D and trimming were determined from the DNA. Present in this sample are more than 95,000 clones, roughly four fifths of which were seen just once. The top ten hold 1.5% to 2% of the sample.

The chain links TRBV6-5 with TRBJ1-6; the D gene lacks a confident call. The source of this sequence is a woman between 18 and 30 years old in good health and CMV-seronegative. Sequencing was done on a sample of PBMCs. Read as DNA, the sequence is TGTGCCAGCAGTTATGAGGGAAGGAATTCACCCCTCCACTTT. Translated, it reads CASSYEGRNSPLHF.